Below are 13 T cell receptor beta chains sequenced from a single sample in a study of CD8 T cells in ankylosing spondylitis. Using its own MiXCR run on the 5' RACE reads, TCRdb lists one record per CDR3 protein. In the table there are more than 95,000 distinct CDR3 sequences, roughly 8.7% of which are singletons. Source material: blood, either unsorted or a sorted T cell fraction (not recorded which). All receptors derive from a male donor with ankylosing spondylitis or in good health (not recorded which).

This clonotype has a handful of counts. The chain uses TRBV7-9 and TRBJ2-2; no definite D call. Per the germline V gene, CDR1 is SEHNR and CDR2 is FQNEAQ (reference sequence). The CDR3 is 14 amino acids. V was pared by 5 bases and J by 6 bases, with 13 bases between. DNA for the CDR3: TGTGCCAGCAGCCCCTCCCGTGACGCCGGGGAGCTGTTTTTT. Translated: CASSPSRDAGELFF.

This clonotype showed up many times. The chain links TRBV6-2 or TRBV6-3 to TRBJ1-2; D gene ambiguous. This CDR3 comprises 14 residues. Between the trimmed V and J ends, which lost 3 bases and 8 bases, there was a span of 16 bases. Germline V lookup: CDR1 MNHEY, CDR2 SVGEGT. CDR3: CASSYRPLNRGYTF. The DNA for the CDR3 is TGTGCCAGCAGTTATCGGCCTCTCAATCGGGGCTACACCTTC.

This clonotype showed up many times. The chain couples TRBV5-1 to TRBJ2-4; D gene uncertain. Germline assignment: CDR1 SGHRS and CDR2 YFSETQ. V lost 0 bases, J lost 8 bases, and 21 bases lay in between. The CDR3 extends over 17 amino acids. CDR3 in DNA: TGCGCCAGCAGCTTGGGCCCTTTGATCCGTCTTTCGGACATTCAGTACTTC. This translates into CASSLGPLIRLSDIQYF. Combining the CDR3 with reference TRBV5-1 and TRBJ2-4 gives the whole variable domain KAGVTQTPRYLIKTRGQQVTLSCSPISGHRSVSWYQQTPGQGLQFLFEYFSETQRNKGNFPGRFSGRQFSNSRSEMNVSTLELGDSALYLCASSLGPLIRLSDIQYFGAGTRLSVL.

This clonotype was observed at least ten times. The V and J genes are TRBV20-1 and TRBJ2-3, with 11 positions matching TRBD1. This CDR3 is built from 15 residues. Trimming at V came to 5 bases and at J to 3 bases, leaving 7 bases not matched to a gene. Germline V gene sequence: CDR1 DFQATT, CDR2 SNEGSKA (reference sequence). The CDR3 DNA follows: TGCAGTGCTTTATACCGGGACAGGGGGACAGATACGCAGTATTTT. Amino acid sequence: CSALYRDRGTDTQYF.

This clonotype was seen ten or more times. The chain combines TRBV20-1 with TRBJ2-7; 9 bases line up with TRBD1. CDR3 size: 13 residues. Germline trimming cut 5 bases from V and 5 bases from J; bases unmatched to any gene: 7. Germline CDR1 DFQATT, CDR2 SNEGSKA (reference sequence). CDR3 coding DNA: TGCAGTGCTGGCGGGACAGGGATCCACGAGCAGTACTTC. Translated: CSAGGTGIHEQYF.

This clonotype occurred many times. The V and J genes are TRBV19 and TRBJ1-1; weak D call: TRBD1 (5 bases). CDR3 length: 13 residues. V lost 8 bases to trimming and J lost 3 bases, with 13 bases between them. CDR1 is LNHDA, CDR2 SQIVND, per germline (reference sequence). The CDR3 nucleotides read TGTGCCAGTGCGACGGGGGGTGACACTGAAGCTTTCTTT. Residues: CASATGGDTEAFF.

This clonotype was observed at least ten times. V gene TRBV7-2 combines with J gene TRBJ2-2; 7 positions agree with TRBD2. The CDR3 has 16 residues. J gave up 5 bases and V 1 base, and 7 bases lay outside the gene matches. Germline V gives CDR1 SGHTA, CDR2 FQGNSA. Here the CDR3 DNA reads TGTGCCAGCAGCTTAGAGCTAGCGGTATTGACCGGGGAGCTGTTTTTT. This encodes CASSLELAVLTGELFF.

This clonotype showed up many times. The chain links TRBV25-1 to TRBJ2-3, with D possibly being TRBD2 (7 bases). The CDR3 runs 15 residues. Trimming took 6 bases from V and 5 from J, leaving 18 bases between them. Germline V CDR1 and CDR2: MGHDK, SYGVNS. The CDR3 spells CASRSGGAPQDTQYF. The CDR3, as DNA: TGTGCCAGCAGATCTGGGGGGGCCCCCCAAGATACGCAGTATTTT.

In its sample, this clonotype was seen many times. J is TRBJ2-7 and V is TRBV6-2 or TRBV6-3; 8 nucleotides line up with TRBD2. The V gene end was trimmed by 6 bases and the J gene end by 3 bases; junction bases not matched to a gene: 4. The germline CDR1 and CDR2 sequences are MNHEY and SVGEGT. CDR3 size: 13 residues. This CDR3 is CASSRLASYEQYF. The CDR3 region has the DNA TGTGCCAGCAGCCGACTAGCGAGCTACGAGCAGTACTTC.

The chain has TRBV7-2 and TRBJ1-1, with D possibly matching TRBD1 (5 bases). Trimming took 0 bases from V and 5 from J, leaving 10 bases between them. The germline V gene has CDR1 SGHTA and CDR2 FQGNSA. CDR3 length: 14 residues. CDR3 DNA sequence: TGTGCCAGCAGCTTAGCGCAGGGATGGACTGAAGCTTTCTTT. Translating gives CASSLAQGWTEAFF.

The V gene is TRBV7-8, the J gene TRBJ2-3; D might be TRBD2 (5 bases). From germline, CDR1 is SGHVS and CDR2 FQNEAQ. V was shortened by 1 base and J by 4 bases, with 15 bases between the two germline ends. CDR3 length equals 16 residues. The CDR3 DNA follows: TGTGCCAGCAGCTTAGAACAAGGGCTAGCCGCAGATACGCAGTATTTT. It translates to CASSLEQGLAADTQYF.

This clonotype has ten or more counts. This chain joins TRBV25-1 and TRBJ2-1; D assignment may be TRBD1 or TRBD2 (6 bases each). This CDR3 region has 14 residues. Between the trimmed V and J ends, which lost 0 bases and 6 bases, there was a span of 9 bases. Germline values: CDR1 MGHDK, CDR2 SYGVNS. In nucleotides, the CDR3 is TGTGCCAGCAGTGAATACGGGGGCTCCAATGAGCAGTTCTTC. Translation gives CASSEYGGSNEQFF.

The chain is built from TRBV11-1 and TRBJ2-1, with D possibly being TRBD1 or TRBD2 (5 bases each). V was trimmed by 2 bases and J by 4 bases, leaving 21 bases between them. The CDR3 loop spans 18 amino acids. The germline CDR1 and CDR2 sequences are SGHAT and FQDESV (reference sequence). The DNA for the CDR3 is TGTGCCAGCAGCTTATGGGACCCCAGACAGAGTCTTTACAATGAGCAGTTCTTC. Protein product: CASSLWDPRQSLYNEQFF. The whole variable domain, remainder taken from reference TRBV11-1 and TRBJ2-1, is EAEVAQSPRYKITEKSQAVAFWCDPISGHATLYWYRQILGQGPELLVQFQDESVVDDSQLPKDRFSAERLKGVDSTLKIQPAELGDSAMYLCASSLWDPRQSLYNEQFFGPGTRLTVL.